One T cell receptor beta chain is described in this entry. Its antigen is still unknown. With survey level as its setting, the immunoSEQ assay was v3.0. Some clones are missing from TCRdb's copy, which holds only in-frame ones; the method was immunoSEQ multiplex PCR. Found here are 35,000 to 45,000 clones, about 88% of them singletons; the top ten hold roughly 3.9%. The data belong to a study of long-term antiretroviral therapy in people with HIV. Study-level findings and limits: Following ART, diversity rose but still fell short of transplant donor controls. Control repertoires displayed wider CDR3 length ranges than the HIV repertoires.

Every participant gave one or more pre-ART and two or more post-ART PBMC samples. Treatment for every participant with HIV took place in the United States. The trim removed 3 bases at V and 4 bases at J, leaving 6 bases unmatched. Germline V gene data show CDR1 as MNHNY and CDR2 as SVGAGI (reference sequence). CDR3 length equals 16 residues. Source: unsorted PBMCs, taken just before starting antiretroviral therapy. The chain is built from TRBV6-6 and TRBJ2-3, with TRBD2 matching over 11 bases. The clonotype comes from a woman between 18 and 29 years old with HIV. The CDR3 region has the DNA TGTGCCAGCAGTTATATAGCGGGAGGGCCGCCAGATACGCAGTATTTT. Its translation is CASSYIAGGPPDTQYF.